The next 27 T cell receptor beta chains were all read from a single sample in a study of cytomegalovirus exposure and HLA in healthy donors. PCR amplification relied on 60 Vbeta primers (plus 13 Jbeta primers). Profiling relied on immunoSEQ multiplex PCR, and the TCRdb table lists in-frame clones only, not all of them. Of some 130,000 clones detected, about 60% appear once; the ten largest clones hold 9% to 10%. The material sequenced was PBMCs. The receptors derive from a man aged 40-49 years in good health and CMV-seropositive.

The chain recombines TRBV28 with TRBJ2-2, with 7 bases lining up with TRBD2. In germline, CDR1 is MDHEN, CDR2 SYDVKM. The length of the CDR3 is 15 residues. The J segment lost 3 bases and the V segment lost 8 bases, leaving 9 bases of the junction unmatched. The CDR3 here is CASGLTSRDTGELFF. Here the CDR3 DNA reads TGTGCCAGCGGATTGACTAGCCGGGACACCGGGGAGCTGTTTTTT.

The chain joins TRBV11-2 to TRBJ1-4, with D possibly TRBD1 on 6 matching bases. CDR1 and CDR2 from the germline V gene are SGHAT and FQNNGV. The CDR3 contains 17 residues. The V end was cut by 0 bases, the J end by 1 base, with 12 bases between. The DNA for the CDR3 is TGTGCCAGCAGCTTAGATGGGGGCGTGGGAACTAATGAAAAACTGTTTTTT. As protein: CASSLDGGVGTNEKLFF.

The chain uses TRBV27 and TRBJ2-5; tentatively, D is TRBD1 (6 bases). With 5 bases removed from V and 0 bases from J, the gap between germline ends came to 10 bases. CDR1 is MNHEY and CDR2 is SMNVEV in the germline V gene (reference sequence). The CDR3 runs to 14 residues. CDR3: CASSLRDNQETQYF. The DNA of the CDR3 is TGTGCCAGCAGTCTCCGGGACAACCAAGAGACCCAGTACTTC.

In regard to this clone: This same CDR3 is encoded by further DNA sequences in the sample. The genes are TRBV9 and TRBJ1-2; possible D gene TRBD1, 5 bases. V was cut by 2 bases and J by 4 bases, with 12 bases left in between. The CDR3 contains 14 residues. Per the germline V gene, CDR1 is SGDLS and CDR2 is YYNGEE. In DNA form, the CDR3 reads TGTGCCAGCAGCGTTGGGCAGGGAAGCTATGGCTACACCTTC. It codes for CASSVGQGSYGYTF.

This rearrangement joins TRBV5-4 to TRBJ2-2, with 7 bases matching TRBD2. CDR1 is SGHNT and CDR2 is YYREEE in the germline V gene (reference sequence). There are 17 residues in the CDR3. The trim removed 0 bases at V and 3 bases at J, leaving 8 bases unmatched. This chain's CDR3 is CASSLGYGGSYTGELFF. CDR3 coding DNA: TGTGCCAGCAGCTTGGGTTACGGCGGGAGTTACACCGGGGAGCTGTTTTTT.

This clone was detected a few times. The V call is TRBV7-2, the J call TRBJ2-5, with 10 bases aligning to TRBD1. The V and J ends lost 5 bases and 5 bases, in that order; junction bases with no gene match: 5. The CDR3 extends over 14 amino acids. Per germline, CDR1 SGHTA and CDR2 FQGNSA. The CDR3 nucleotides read TGTGCCAGCAGCCAGGGACAGGGGAGGGAGACCCAGTACTTC. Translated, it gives CASSQGQGRETQYF.

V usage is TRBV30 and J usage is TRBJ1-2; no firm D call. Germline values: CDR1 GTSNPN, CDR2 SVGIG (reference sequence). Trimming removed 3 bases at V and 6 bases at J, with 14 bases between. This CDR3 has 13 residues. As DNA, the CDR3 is TGTGCCTGGAGCGCAGGTACCTGGGATGGCTACACCTTC. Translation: CAWSAGTWDGYTF.

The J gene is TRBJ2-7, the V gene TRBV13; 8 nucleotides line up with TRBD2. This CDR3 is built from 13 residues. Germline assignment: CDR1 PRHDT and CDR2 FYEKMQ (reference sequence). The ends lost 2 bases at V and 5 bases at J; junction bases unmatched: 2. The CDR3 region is CASSLSGSHEQYF. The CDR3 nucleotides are TGTGCCAGCAGCTTAAGCGGGAGCCACGAGCAGTACTTC.

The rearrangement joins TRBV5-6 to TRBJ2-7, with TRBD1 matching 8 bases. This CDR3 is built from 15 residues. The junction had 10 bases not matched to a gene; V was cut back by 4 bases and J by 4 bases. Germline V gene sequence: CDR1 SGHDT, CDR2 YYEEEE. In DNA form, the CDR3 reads TGTGCCAGCAGCCTATTCCGGGACAGGCTATACGAGCAGTACTTC. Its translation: CASSLFRDRLYEQYF.

CDR3 region: CASSLVGRGNGSPLHF. In DNA, the CDR3 is TGTGCCAGCAGCTTGGTCGGGCGCGGGAACGGGTCACCCCTCCACTTT. The chain joins TRBV5-5 to TRBJ1-6, with no clear D. V was shortened by 0 bases and J by 10 bases, with 17 bases between the two germline ends. The CDR3 length is 16 residues. From germline, CDR1 is SGHKS and CDR2 YYEKEE (reference sequence). Filled out from reference TRBV5-5 and TRBJ1-6, the complete variable domain reads DAGVTQSPTHLIKTRGQQVTLRCSPISGHKSVSWYQQVLGQGPQFIFQYYEKEERGRGNFPDRFSARQFPNYSSELNVNALLLGDSALYLCASSLVGRGNGSPLHFGNGTRLTVT.

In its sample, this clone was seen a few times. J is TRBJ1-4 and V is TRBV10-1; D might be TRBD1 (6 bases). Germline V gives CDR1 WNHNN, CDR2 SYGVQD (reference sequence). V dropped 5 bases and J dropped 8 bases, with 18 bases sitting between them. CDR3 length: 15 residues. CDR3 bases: TGCGCCAGCAGTCCGGAGGGGGGGGTCCGGGAAAAACTGTTTTTT. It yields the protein CASSPEGGVREKLFF.

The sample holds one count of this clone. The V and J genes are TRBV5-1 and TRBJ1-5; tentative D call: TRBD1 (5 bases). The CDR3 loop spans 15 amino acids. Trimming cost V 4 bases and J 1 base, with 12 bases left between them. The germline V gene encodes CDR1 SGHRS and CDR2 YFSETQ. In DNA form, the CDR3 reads TGCGCCAGCAGCGTGTCGACAGAGAGCAATCAGCCCCAGCATTTT. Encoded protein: CASSVSTESNQPQHF.

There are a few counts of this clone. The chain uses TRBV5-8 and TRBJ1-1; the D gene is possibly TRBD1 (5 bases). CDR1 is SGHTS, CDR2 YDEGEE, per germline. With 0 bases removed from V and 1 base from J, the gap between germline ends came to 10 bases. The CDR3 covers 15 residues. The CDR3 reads CASSLGPDRNTEAFF. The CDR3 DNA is TGTGCCAGCAGCTTGGGCCCCGACAGGAACACTGAAGCTTTCTTT.

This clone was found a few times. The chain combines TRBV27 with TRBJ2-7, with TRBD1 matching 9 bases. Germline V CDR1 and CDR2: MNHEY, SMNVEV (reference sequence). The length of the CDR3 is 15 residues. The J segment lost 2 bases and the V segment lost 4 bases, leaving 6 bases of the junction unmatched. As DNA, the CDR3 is TGTGCCAGCAGTTCCACCGGGACAGGGCCCTACGAGCAGTACTTC. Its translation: CASSSTGTGPYEQYF.

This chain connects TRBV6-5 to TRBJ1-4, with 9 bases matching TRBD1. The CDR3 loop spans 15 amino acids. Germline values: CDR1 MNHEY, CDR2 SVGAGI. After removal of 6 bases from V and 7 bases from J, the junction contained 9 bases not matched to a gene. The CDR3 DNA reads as TGTGCCAGCAGGGCCGTCGGGACAGGGAGTGAAAAACTGTTTTTT. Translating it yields CASRAVGTGSEKLFF.

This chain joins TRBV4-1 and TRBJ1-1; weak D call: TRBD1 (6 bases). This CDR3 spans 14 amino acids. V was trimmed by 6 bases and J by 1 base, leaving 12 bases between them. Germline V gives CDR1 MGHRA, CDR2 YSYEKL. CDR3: CASSGRTENTEAFF. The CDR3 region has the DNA TGCGCCAGCAGTGGTAGGACAGAGAACACTGAAGCTTTCTTT.

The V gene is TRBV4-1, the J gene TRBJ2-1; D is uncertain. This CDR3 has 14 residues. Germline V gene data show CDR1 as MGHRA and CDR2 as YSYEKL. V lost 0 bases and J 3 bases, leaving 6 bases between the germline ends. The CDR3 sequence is CASSQDLYYNEQFF. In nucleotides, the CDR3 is TGCGCCAGCAGCCAAGATTTGTACTACAATGAGCAGTTCTTC.

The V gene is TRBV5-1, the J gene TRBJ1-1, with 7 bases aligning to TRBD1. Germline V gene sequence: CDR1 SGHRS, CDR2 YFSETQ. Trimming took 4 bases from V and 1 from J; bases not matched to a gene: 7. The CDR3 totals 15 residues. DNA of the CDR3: TGCGCCAGCAGCCCCAGACAGGGAGAGAACACTGAAGCTTTCTTT. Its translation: CASSPRQGENTEAFF.

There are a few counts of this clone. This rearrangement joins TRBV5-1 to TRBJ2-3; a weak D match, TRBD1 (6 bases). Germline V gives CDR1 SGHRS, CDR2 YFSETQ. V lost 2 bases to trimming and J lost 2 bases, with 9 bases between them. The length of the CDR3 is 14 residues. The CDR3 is CASSLQGFTDTQYF. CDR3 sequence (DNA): TGCGCCAGCAGCTTACAGGGTTTCACAGATACGCAGTATTTT.

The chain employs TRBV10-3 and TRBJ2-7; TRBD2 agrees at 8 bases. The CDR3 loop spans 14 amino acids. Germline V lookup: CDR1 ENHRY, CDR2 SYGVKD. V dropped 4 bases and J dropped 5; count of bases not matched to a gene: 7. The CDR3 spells CAISGLAGNNEQYF. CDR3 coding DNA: TGTGCCATCAGTGGGCTAGCGGGTAATAACGAGCAGTACTTC.

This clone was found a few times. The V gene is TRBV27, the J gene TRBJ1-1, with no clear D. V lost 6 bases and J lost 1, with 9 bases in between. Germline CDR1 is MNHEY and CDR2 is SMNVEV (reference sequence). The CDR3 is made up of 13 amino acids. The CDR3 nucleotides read TGTGCCAGCAGGGAGGTTTGGAACACTGAAGCTTTCTTT. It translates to CASREVWNTEAFF.

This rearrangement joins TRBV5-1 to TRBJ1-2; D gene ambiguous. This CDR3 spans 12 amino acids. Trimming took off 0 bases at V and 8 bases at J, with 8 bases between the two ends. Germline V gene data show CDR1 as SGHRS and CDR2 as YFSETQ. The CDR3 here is CASSLDNRGYTF. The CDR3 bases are TGCGCCAGCAGCTTGGACAATCGCGGCTACACCTTC.

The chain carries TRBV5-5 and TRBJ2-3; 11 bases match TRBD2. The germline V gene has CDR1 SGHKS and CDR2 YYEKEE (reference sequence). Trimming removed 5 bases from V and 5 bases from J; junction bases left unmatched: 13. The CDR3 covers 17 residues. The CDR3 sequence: CASSSSAGLAGGDTQYF. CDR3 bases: TGTGCCAGCAGTTCTTCCGCTGGTCTAGCGGGAGGAGATACGCAGTATTTT. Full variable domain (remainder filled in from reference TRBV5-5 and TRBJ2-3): DAGVTQSPTHLIKTRGQQVTLRCSPISGHKSVSWYQQVLGQGPQFIFQYYEKEERGRGNFPDRFSARQFPNYSSELNVNALLLGDSALYLCASSSSAGLAGGDTQYFGPGTRLTVL.

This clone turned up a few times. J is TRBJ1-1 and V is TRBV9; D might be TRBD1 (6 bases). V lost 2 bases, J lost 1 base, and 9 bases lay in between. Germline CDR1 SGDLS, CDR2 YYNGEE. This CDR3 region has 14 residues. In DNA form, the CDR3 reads TGTGCCAGCAGCGTTCAACAGGGGAACACTGAAGCTTTCTTT. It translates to CASSVQQGNTEAFF.

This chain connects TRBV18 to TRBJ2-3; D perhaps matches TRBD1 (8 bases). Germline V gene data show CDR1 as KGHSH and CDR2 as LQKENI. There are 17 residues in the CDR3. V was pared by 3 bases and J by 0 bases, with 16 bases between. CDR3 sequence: CASSPPIQGGSTDTQYF. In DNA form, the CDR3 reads TGTGCCAGCTCACCCCCGATACAGGGGGGGAGCACAGATACGCAGTATTTT. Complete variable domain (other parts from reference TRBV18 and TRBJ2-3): NAGVMQNPRHLVRRRGQEARLRCSPMKGHSHVYWYRQLPEEGLKFMVYLQKENIIDESGMPKERFSAEFPKEGPSILRIQQVVRGDSAAYFCASSPPIQGGSTDTQYFGPGTRLTVL.

The CDR3 DNA reads TGCGCCAGCAGCTACGGACAGGGGCCGGGAGGCTACACCTTC. Translating gives CASSYGQGPGGYTF. The chain combines TRBV5-1 with TRBJ1-2; 9 nucleotides agree with TRBD1. CDR1 is SGHRS and CDR2 is YFSETQ in the germline V gene. The CDR3 spans 14 residues. After removal of 3 bases from V and 8 bases from J, the junction contained 8 bases not matched to a gene.

Here the CDR3 DNA reads TGTGCCAGCAGCGTCGGACACGGGAACACTGAAGCTTTCTTT. Its protein is CASSVGHGNTEAFF. The chain has TRBV9 and TRBJ1-1, with D perhaps TRBD1 (5 bases). This CDR3 is built from 14 residues. The germline V gene encodes CDR1 SGDLS and CDR2 YYNGEE. Trimming left V 2 bases short and J 1 base short, with 9 bases between.